This T cell receptor beta chain was identified in a study of cytomegalovirus exposure and HLA in healthy donors. Study conclusions and caveats: Later analysis identified around 15,000 TCR beta sequences associated with HLA alleles, using a false discovery rate threshold of 0.05. The availability of immune exposure information extended only to CMV serostatus.

Primers: 60 Vbeta forward and 13 Jbeta reverse. Sequencing used immunoSEQ multiplex PCR; TCRdb keeps in-frame clones, though not all of them. The data show 180,000 or so clones, around 77% seen once. As concerns this clone: Its target is unknown.

The length of the CDR3 is 18 residues. Unmatched junction bases numbered 17, after V lost 4 bases and J lost 3 bases. Germline CDR1 is LGHNA and CDR2 is YNFKEQ. Material: PBMCs. The clonotype was recovered from a woman younger than 45 in good health and CMV-seronegative. V is TRBV4-2 and J is TRBJ2-5, with 7 positions matching TRBD2. CDR3 in DNA: TGTGCCAGCAGCCCCTTTGCAGCGGGACTACCTACAAAAGAGACCCAGTACTTC. Its protein product is CASSPFAAGLPTKETQYF.